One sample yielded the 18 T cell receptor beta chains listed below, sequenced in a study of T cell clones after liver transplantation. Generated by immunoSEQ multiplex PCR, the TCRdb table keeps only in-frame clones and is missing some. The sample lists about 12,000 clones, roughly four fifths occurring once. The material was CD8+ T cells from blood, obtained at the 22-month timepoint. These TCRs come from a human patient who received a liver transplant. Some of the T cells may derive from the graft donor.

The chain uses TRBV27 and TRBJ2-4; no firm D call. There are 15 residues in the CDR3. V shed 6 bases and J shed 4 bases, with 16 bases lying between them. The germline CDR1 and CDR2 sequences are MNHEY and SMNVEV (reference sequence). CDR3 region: CASSPTPAEKNIQYF. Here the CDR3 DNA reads TGTGCCAGCAGCCCCACCCCCGCGGAAAAAAACATTCAGTACTTC.

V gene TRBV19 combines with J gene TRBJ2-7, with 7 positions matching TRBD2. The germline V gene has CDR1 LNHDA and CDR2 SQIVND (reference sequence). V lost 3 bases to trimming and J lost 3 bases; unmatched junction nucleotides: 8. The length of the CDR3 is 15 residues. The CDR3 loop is CASSMGQGGNYEQYF. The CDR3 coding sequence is TGTGCCAGTAGTATGGGGCAGGGAGGGAACTACGAGCAGTACTTC.

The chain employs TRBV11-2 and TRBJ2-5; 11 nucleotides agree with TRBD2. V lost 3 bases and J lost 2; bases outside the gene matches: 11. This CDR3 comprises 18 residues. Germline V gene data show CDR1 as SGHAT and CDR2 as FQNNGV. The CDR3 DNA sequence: TGTGCCAGCAGCTTCTTGGCGGGGGGACTAGCGGTTCAAGAGACCCAGTACTTC. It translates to CASSFLAGGLAVQETQYF.

CDR3 residues: CASSSPGLGPPGTQYF. For the CDR3, the DNA is TGCGCCAGCAGCTCGCCGGGGTTGGGACCCCCAGGGACCCAGTACTTC. The genes are TRBV5-1 and TRBJ2-5; D assignment may be TRBD1 or TRBD2 (5 bases each). Germline V gene lookup returns CDR1 SGHRS and CDR2 YFSETQ. V was pared by 3 bases and J by 7 bases, with 22 bases between. This CDR3 is built from 16 residues.

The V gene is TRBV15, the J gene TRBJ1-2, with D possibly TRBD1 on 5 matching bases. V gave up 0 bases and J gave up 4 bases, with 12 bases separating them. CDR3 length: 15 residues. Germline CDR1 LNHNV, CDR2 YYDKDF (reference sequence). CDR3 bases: TGTGCCACCAGCAGAGATCGGGGGGGGACCTATGGCTACACCTTC. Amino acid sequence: CATSRDRGGTYGYTF.

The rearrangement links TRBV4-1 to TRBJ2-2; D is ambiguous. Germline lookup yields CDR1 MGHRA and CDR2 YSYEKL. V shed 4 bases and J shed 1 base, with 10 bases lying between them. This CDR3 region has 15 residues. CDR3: CASSPSTMNTGELFF. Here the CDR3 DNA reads TGCGCCAGCAGCCCCTCTACAATGAACACCGGGGAGCTGTTTTTT.

Written as DNA, the CDR3 is TGTGCCAGCAGCCAAGAGGTAGGGCAGGGCTATCAGCCCCAGCATTTT. Translated: CASSQEVGQGYQPQHF. This chain connects TRBV4-2 to TRBJ1-5, with D perhaps matching TRBD1 (5 bases). In germline, CDR1 is LGHNA, CDR2 YNFKEQ. This CDR3 has 16 residues. Trimming removed 0 bases at V and 5 bases at J, with 14 bases between.

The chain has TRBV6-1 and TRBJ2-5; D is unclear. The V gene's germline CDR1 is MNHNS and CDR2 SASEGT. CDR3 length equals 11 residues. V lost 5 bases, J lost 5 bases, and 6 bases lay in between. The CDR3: CASSYRETQYF. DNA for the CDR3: TGTGCCAGCAGTTACCGGGAGACCCAGTACTTC.

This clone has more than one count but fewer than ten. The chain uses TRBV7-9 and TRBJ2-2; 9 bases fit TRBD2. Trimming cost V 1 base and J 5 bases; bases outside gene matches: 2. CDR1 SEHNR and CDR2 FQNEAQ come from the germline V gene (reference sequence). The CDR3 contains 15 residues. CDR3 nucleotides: TGTGCCAGCAGCTTAGGGCTAGCGGGAACCGGGGAGCTGTTTTTT. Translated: CASSLGLAGTGELFF.

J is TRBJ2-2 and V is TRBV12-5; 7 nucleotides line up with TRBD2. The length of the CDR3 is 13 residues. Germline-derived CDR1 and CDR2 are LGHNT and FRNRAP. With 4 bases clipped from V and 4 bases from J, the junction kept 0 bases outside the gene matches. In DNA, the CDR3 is TGTGCTAGTGGTTGGGGGGGCACCGGGGAGCTGTTTTTT. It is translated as CASGWGGTGELFF.

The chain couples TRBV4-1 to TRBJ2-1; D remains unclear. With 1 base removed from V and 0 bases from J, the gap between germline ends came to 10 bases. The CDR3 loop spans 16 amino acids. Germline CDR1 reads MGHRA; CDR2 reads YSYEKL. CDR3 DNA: TGCGCCAGCAGCCAAGGGGTTCATATCTCCTACAATGAGCAGTTCTTC. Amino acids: CASSQGVHISYNEQFF.

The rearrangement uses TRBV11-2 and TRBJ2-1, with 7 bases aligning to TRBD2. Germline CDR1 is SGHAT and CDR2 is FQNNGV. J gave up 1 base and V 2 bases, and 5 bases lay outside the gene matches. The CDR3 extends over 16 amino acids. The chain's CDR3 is CASSLSVGGSYNEQFF. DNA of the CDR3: TGTGCCAGCAGCTTAAGTGTCGGGGGGTCCTACAATGAGCAGTTCTTC.

The CDR3 region is CASSLAPKSEQYF. The CDR3 region has the DNA TGTGCCAGCAGCCTGGCTCCTAAATCCGAGCAGTACTTC. This chain links TRBV14 with TRBJ2-7; D is unresolved. V lost 4 bases, J lost 6 bases, and 13 bases lay in between. CDR3 length: 13 residues. Germline V gene data show CDR1 as SGHDN and CDR2 as FVKESK.

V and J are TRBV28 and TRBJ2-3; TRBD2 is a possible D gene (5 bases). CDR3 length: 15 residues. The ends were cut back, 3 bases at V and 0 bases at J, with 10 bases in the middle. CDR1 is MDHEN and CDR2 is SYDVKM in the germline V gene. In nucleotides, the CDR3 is TGTGCCAGCAGTTTTACGGACTCAAGCACAGATACGCAGTATTTT. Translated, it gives CASSFTDSSTDTQYF.

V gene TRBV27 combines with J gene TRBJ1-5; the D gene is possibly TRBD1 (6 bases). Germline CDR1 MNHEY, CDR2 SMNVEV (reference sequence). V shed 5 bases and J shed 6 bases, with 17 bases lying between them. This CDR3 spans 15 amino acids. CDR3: CASSPTLRGTQPQHF. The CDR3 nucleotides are TGTGCCAGCAGTCCCACGTTGAGGGGGACTCAGCCCCAGCATTTT.

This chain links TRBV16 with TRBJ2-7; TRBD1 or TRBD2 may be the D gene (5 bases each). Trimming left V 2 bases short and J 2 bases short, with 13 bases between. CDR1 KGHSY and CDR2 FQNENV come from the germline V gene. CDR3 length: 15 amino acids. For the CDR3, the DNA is TGTGCCAGCAGCCAAAGTCTCGGGGCCACCTACGAGCAGTACTTC. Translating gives CASSQSLGATYEQYF.

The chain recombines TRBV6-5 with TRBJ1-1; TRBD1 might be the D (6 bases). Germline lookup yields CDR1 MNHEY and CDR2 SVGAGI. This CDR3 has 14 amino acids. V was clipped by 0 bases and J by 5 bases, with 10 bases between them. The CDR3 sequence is CASSYSRGGTEAFF. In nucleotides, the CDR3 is TGTGCCAGCAGTTACTCAAGAGGGGGGACTGAAGCTTTCTTT.

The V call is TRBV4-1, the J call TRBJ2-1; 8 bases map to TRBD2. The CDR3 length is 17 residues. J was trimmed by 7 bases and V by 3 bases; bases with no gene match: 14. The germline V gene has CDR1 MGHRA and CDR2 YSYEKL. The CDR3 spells CASSHPVPAGVGNEQFF. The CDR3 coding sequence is TGCGCCAGCAGCCACCCAGTTCCAGCGGGAGTTGGGAATGAGCAGTTCTTC.